Sequencing of this T cell receptor beta chain was carried out in a study of human T cells and chemical hapten exposure. Study summary: Diphenylcyclopropenone, dosed weekly to the scalp, was given to patients throughout the roughly 25-week study.

Time point defined: pre-sensitization, week 0. Treatment given: therapeutic diphenylcyclopropenone sensitization with weekly scalp DPC. One entry per CDR3 protein, called by TCRdb with MiXCR from the RACE reads. Of about 380,000 distinct CDR3 sequences in the sample, 5.1% were seen once. This clonotype was detected many times. This specimen consisted of whole blood, obtained in connection with sensitization to the hapten diphenylcyclopropenone (DPC). The clonotype was recovered from a woman between 45 and 65 years old with alopecia areata. Some clones in this sample may be carry-over from other donors' samples.

Written as DNA, the CDR3 is TGTGCCAGCAGCATAAGAGAGGGACACCATATGATTCAGTACTTC. Amino acid sequence: CASSIREGHHMIQYF. The chain is built from TRBV21-1 and TRBJ2-4; whether TRBD1, the table's D call, matches the DNA was not checked. TRBV21-1 is flagged as a pseudogene. The CDR3 has 15 amino acids.